This T cell receptor beta chain originates from a study of cytomegalovirus exposure and HLA in healthy donors (dated by TCRdb to between 2016 and 2019). With regard to the full study: In an earlier analysis of about 560 of the donors, 250 to 350 Gb of sequence data and just under 120 million unique TCR beta sequences from approximately 180 million T cells were reported. In a later genetic analysis, genome-wide SNP genotypes for about three fifths of the roughly 670 donors were used, and that subset was treated as a discovery cohort. Every discovery cohort repertoire had been produced on one sequencing platform. Four or five DR-DQ haplotypes were treated as single units for association and clustering because of strong linkage in the cohort. Alongside the repertoire data, information on donor age, sex, ethnicity and CMV serostatus was compiled. To predict cytomegalovirus infection status, the study combined high-throughput TCR immunosequencing, statistical association of individual TCRs with disease status, and machine learning. A later analysis re-examined previously published TCR beta repertoires from about 670 donors and added high-resolution HLA genotyping to investigate patterns of TCR occurrence. An earlier analysis of more than 450 of the donors used high-throughput TCR beta sequencing to judge whether each TCR beta V gene segment behaved as functional or pseudogenic. Along with the approximately 700-subject first cohort, a separate validation cohort of about 110 different subjects was used. Typing coverage differed by locus: A, B, C, DRB1 and DQB1 were typed in roughly 629-640 donors, DQA1 in 522, DPA1 in around 610, and DPB1 in roughly 450. The aim of the study was to test whether cataloging public T cell receptors could identify signatures of past pathogen exposure. Of the roughly 410 genotyped donors, 81% were placed in the genetic ancestry cluster associated with self-reported Caucasian donors. HLA typing covered class I and class II loci at four-digit resolution. Approximately 300 gigabases of sequencing data and roughly 81 million unique TCR sequences made up an early release that covered approximately 620 HLA-typed donors. The later analysis used no new phenotypic data to find candidate immune exposures, relying instead on TCR beta sequences and their occurrence across donors. Using immunosequencing, the study profiled T cell repertoires from fewer than 850 subjects and related those repertoires to cytomegalovirus serostatus. Across under 500 genotyped donors of the cohort, an average of approximately 220,000 unique TCR beta nucleotide sequences per donor were sequenced, and approximately 19% of those sequences were non-productive.

Library generation was performed with the immunoSEQ multiplex PCR assay. The multiplex PCR relied on a mix of 60 forward primers for TCR Vbeta segments and 13 reverse primers for TCR Jbeta segments. The CDR3 region of rearranged TCR beta genes was amplified from genomic DNA by a multiplex PCR assay. Amplified TCR beta libraries were sequenced as 87-base-pair reads on the Illumina HiSeq System. In the original analysis: A later analysis counted about 80 million unique TCR beta chains across the 666 repertoires, and roughly 11 million of these chains were shared by at least two donors. A nearest-neighbor algorithm error-corrected the raw reads and collapsed the reads into unique sequences, merging closely related sequences to remove PCR and sequencing errors. V, D and J gene segments were assigned by aligning CDR3 sequences to IMGT reference sequences. For a sequence to be retained, at least a six-nucleotide match to both a V gene segment and a J gene segment was required. A rearrangement counted as productive if the CDR3 had no stop codons and remained in frame with V and J, and every other rearrangement counted as non-productive. Following IMGT convention, CDR3 was defined as the stretch from the second conserved V-encoded cysteine up to the conserved J-encoded phenylalanine. In an earlier analysis of 500 to 650 of the donors, sequences lacking an unambiguous match to a single V gene segment were excluded. In an earlier analysis of several hundred of the donors, V segments were called functional above 56.7% productive rearrangements and were called segregating when the between-donor standard deviation exceeded 5%. To diagnose cytomegalovirus status from the catalog of TCR beta chain sequences, a statistical classification framework was built. In a later analysis, TCR nucleotide sequences were compared against IMGT/GENE-DB human TR gene sequences so that V and J genes could be assigned. The TCRdist pipeline was used in a later analysis to assign CDR3 sequences and most-parsimonious VDJ recombination scenarios. In a later analysis, each TCR beta chain was defined by its CDR3 amino acid sequence together with its V-gene family, and reads without a unique V-gene family were excluded. A later analysis removed 500 to 650 highly shared, low-generation-probability nucleotide sequences to deal with suspected cross-contamination and a sequencing artifact. In a later analysis, a clonal expansion index for each public chain was calculated from normalized within-repertoire ranks of inferred template counts. In a later analysis, generation probabilities were computed using a VDJ recombination model fitted to out-of-frame rearrangements, and the results were checked against IGoR. In a later analysis, hypergeometric tests were used to score TCR-TCR, TCR-HLA and TCR-CMV co-occurrence, with a repertoire-size bias correction applied to TCR pairs. In a later analysis, false discovery rates were estimated by permuting HLA or CMV assignments 20 times. In a later analysis, co-occurring TCRs were grouped with DBSCAN, and TCRdist sequence similarity was added when clustering was performed within HLA-allele-positive subsets. Repertoires with fewer than 30,000 or more than 120,000 public chains, plus five repertoires with anomalous nucleotide sharing, were excluded from co-occurrence clustering. TCRdb holds this immuneACCESS table with in-frame rearrangements only. Some clones are missing; in checked studies, unresolved V genes explain under half, and the rest has no known cause. V and J calls and clone size follow that table, whereas D and trimming were derived from the DNA. This sample holds 100,000 or so clones; 60% to 85% were observed only once. Jointly, the top ten make up over 7.5% of the sample.

Including the terminal cysteine and phenylalanine, the CDR3 comprises 15 residues. Left in the record is the CDR3 DNA by itself, 45 bases read in frame from the first base. The germline V gene encodes CDR1 SGHTA and CDR2 FQGNSA. Germline trimming: 3 bases from V, 2 bases from J; junction bases outside gene matches: 3. Here is what the overall study found, with its caveats: Broadly in line with IMGT annotations, most TCR beta V segments showed up in productive rearrangements about 87% or about 30% of the time in an earlier analysis of several hundred of the donors. Compared with equally common non-associated chains, HLA-associated TCR beta chains in a later analysis were more clonally expanded and had lower generation probabilities. Correlated functional status among segregating V segments might be attributable to linkage disequilibrium, but an unknown experimental factor could not be ruled out. In a later analysis, several top co-occurrence clusters were reported to appear linked to parvovirus B19, influenza, CMV and Epstein-Barr virus. In the study, 150 to 200 TCR beta chains were listed as associated with cytomegalovirus. In a later analysis, the rate of TCR association differed among HLA loci, with DRB1 alleles having the most associated TCRs and HLA-C alleles having the fewest. Most TCR sequences were observed very rarely across donors, whereas some public TCRs were present in many individuals. Because some donors lacked HLA typing at each locus, the association tests relied only on the typed subset. At a false discovery rate of 0.05, a later analysis linked around 17,000 TCR beta sequences to specific HLA alleles. In both the original and validation cohorts, the classifier was reported to diagnose cytomegalovirus status with high specificity and sensitivity. A cluster of highly shared sequence variants was judged likely to represent a technical artifact of the sequencing pipeline. Compared with the roughly 720-donor mean, donors in an Asian-associated ancestry cluster had fewer N-insertions in productive TCRs, according to a later genetic analysis. CMV serostatus was the only immune exposure information available for the cohort. Strong co-occurrence of HLA alleles, especially DR and DQ, made assigning TCR associations to individual alleles difficult. Most CMV-associated TCR beta chains appeared to be HLA-restricted in a later analysis, and the HLA associations seemed to be driven largely by CMV exposure. Only TCR beta chains were sequenced in this cohort, and the absence of alpha or paired-chain data limited detectable features. The presence/absence analyses assumed that sequencing depth was roughly uniform across donors, and that assumption may not be true. In vitro tests confirmed that three of the cytomegalovirus-associated TCR beta chains recognize cytomegalovirus antigens. According to the authors, the approach could potentially be generalized to other disease states and immunological phenotypes. An association between a missense DCLRE1C variant and V-gene and J-gene trimming of TCR beta chains was found in a later genetic analysis and replicated in an independent cohort. Some IMGT-functional V segments, including TRBV6-2 and TRBV6-3, could not be told apart with the 87-base-pair reads, so those segments were excluded. A further reported finding was that TCR beta sequences accurately predicted the HLA-A and HLA-B alleles for most subjects in the first cohort. Some 16 rarely observed V segments, including chromosome 9 orphons, were excluded from the earlier analysis of approximately 600 of the donors because counts were too low.

Comments on this clone: Its specific antigen is unknown. Qualities for individual bases were not recorded, and no much larger clone is one base off.

The cohort consisted of approximately 690 healthy bone marrow donors. All cohort members were sampled while nominally healthy, although unrecorded immune exposures were likely present. The donor was CMV seropositive and belonged to the group of 250 to 300 seropositive cohort members. Each donor provided a peripheral blood sample, and peripheral blood mononuclear cells were used for TCR beta sequencing. The Qiagen DNeasy Blood Extraction Kit was used to extract genomic DNA from the blood cell samples. Sequencing used PBMCs. The rearranged chain carries TRBV7-2 and TRBJ2-7; 11 bases in the junction line up with TRBD1. The clonotype originates from a woman aged 40-49 years in good health and CMV-seropositive. CDR3 sequence: CASSLAGQGAYEQYF. The sequenced DNA is TGTGCCAGCAGCTTGGCGGGACAGGGGGCCTACGAGCAGTACTTC.